The 10 T cell receptor beta chains reported below all come from one sample, sequenced in a study of identical twins. TCRdb redid the calling of the 5' RACE reads with MiXCR, one entry per CDR3 protein. The table shows around 690,000 distinct CDR3 sequences, with 21% occurring only once. The same specimen was also included in a second study, on T cells expressing NK-cell markers.

Sequenced material: PBMCs. The receptors stem from a woman between 18 and 30 years old in good health.

In its sample, this clonotype was seen a few times. V is TRBV20-1 and J is TRBJ1-1, with a possible D match to TRBD1 (6 bases). The V and J ends lost 2 bases and 3 bases respectively, with 10 bases between them. This CDR3 is built from 13 residues. Germline CDR1 DFQATT, CDR2 SNEGSKA (reference sequence). In DNA form, the CDR3 reads TGCAGTGCTAGACGCGACAGGTACACTGAAGCTTTCTTT. As protein: CSARRDRYTEAFF.

The chain employs TRBV12-3 or TRBV12-4 and TRBJ1-1; TRBD1 matches at 7 bases. The CDR3 totals 15 residues. J was trimmed by 3 bases and V by 0 bases; bases with no gene match: 4. CDR3 region: CASSLAGTVYTEAFF. In DNA form, the CDR3 reads TGTGCCAGCAGTTTAGCCGGGACAGTGTACACTGAAGCTTTCTTT.

A note on this clonotype: A much bigger clone sits one base away, suggesting this may be a read error. The genes are TRBV5-1 and TRBJ1-1; TRBD1 aligns across 7 bases. CDR1 and CDR2 from the germline V gene are SGHRS and YFSETQ. V lost 4 bases, J lost 7 bases, and 4 bases stayed unmatched. The CDR3 runs to 12 residues. This CDR3 is CASSLDRDEAFF. The CDR3 DNA sequence: TGCGCCAGCAGCCTAGACAGGGATGAAGCTTTCTTT.

This sequence joins TRBV11-2 and TRBJ2-1; 7 bases line up with TRBD2. Germline-derived CDR1 and CDR2 are SGHAT and FQNNGV. J gave up 8 bases and V 5 bases, and 9 bases lay outside the gene matches. The CDR3 has 14 residues. As DNA, the CDR3 is TGTGCCAGCAGCCCTGGACTAGTAGGCTATGAGCAGTTCTTC. Translated: CASSPGLVGYEQFF.

This clonotype came up a few times. CDR3 nucleotide sequence: TGCGCCAGCAGCTTGGGTTCTAGCGGGGGTAGGGAGCAGTTCTTC. Amino acids: CASSLGSSGGREQFF. The chain links TRBV5-1 to TRBJ2-1, with 10 nucleotides matching TRBD2. V was pared by 0 bases and J by 10 bases, with 7 bases of the junction left unmatched. The CDR3 extends over 15 amino acids. Germline V gives CDR1 SGHRS, CDR2 YFSETQ.

This clonotype has a count of ten or more. J is TRBJ1-6 and V is TRBV15; D gene unclear. V dropped 2 bases and J dropped 0 bases, with 2 bases sitting between them. The germline CDR1 and CDR2 sequences are LNHNV and YYDKDF (reference sequence). The CDR3 has 14 amino acids. The CDR3 nucleotides read TGTGCCACCAGCAGAAGCTCCTATAATTCACCCCTCCACTTT. This gives the protein CATSRSSYNSPLHF.

The V call is TRBV29-1, the J call TRBJ2-2; D remains unclear. The CDR3 runs 13 residues. The germline V and J ends were trimmed by 8 bases and 2 bases, with 12 bases remaining between them. Germline values: CDR1 SQVTM, CDR2 ANQGSEA. CDR3 residues: CSSAETNTGELFF. CDR3 DNA sequence: TGCAGCTCGGCCGAGACCAACACCGGGGAGCTGTTTTTT.

This clonotype was seen only a few times. The chain has TRBV7-9 and TRBJ2-1, with 10 bases lining up with TRBD2. The CDR3 loop spans 15 amino acids. The germline CDR1 and CDR2 sequences are SEHNR and FQNEAQ (reference sequence). With 1 base clipped from V and 8 bases from J, the junction kept 5 bases outside the gene matches. Written as DNA, the CDR3 is TGTGCCAGCAGCTTAGATGGGACTAGCGCCGATGAGCAGTTCTTC. Translated: CASSLDGTSADEQFF.

The chain employs TRBV10-3 and TRBJ2-3, with a weak D call TRBD2 (6 bases). Germline V CDR1 and CDR2: ENHRY, SYGVKD. This CDR3 spans 14 amino acids. Deletions cut 0 bases from V and 3 bases from J, with 7 bases between. CDR3 bases: TGTGCCATCAGTGAGTCCGGGACTACAGATACGCAGTATTTT. Protein sequence: CAISESGTTDTQYF.

The table lists this clonotype with many counts. The chain combines TRBV6-5 with TRBJ2-3; weak D call: TRBD2 (7 bases). CDR3 length: 12 amino acids. Trimming took 2 bases from V and 10 from J, leaving 10 bases between them. The germline CDR1 and CDR2 sequences are MNHEY and SVGAGI. In DNA, the CDR3 is TGTGCCAGCAGTTACCGGGGGGCCGCGCAGTATTTT. Translation: CASSYRGAAQYF.